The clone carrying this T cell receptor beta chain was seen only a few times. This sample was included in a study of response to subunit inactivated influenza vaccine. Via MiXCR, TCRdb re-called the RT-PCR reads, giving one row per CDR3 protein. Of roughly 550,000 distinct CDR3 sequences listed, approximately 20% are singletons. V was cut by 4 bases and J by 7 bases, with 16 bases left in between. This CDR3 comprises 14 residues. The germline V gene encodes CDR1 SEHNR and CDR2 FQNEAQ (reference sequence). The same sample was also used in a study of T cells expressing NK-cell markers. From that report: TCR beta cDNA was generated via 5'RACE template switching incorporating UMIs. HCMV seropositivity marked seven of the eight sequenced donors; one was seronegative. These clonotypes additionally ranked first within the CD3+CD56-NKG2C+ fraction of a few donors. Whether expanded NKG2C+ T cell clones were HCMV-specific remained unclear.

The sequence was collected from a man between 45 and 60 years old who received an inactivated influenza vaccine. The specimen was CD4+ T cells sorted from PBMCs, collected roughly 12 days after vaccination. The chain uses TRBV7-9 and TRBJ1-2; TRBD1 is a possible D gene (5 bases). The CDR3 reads CASSYLRGAFGYTF. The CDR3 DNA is TGTGCCAGCAGCTACCTCCGCGGGGCCTTTGGCTACACCTTC.